This TCR beta chain was identified during a study of CD8 T cells in ankylosing spondylitis. General study results and limits: Apparently characteristic of ankylosing spondylitis blood was a TCR beta motif (roughly eight highly homologous variants). According to the report, clones linked to the disease were significantly enriched in matched synovial fluid samples taken from ankylosing spondylitis patients. Some of these motif variants have turned up before, in reports on reactive arthritis synovial fluid and blood.

Germline V lookup: CDR1 DFQATT, CDR2 SNEGSKA (reference sequence). V was trimmed by 5 bases and J by 0 bases, leaving 14 bases between them. CDR3 length: 14 amino acids. A quantitative 5'-RACE method, one with molecular barcodes, was used to make TCR beta libraries. MiXCR, applied by TCRdb to the 5' RACE reads, yields one record per CDR3 protein. The table shows some 800,000 distinct CDR3 sequences, with about an eighth occurring only once. As concerns this clonotype: What it binds is not known.

This chain uses TRBV20-1 with TRBJ2-7; D gene ambiguous. This TCR derives from a male donor with ankylosing spondylitis. The source material was blood, either unsorted or a sorted T cell fraction (not recorded which). The CDR3 here is CSAAKIGLSYEQYF. The CDR3 DNA is TGCAGTGCTGCTAAAATCGGCCTCTCCTACGAGCAGTACTTC.